The rows below give T cell receptor beta chains drawn from one sample of a study of human T cells and chemical hapten exposure. Via MiXCR, TCRdb re-called the 5' RACE reads, giving one row per CDR3 protein. The sample holds about 80,000 distinct CDR3 sequences, approximately 15% seen once. The source is a female donor in good health. The CDR3 runs from the conserved cysteine through the conserved F or W. D genes are given only for firm matches. Some rows mark clone size as missing; the rest say once, few, many or name a class of expanded clone.

v_call	j_call	d_call	clone_size	cdr3_nt	cdr3_aa
TRBV24-1	TRBJ2-1	-	few	TGTGCCACCAGTGACACAAAGTACAATGAGCAGTTCTTC	CATSDTKYNEQFF
TRBV28	TRBJ1-2	TRBD1	few	TGTGCCAGCAGTTTATTCAGAGACAGGGCCTATGGCTACACCTTC	CASSLFRDRAYGYTF
TRBV7-2	TRBJ2-1	-	few	TGTGCCAGCAGCTTGGTTGGCGGGGGCACCTACAATGAGCAGTTCTTC	CASSLVGGGTYNEQFF
TRBV28	TRBJ1-1	TRBD1	once	TGTGCCAGCAGGCGGGGACAGGAGAACACTGAAGCTTTCTTT	CASRRGQENTEAFF
TRBV19	TRBJ1-2	-	-	TGTGCCAGTAGTAGGCAGAACTATGGCTACACCTTC	CASSRQNYGYTF
TRBV5-6	TRBJ2-3	-	-	TGTGCCAGCAGCCCTTACATGGATACGCAGTATTTT	CASSPYMDTQYF
TRBV30	TRBJ2-3	-	few	TGTGCCTGGAGTTTCCGGGGGGCCGGGACGCAGTATTTT	CAWSFRGAGTQYF
TRBV12-5	TRBJ2-1	TRBD2	-	TGTGCTAGTGCCCCGGGGGGAGGCAATGAGCAGTTCTTC	CASAPGGGNEQFF
TRBV5-4	TRBJ2-2	TRBD1	few	TGTGCCAGCAGCCACAGGGGCGCGAACACCGGGGAGCTGTTTTTT	CASSHRGANTGELFF
TRBV6-6	TRBJ2-4	-	-	TGTGCCAGCAGATTTGACAGGCCCCTGAGCTATGCCAAAATCATTCAGTACTTC	CASRFDRPLSYAKIIQYF
TRBV19	TRBJ1-2	TRBD1	few	TGTGCCACCTCATCCGCCGGGACAGGGTCTAGTGGGAACTATGGCTACACCTTC	CATSSAGTGSSGNYGYTF
TRBV29-1	TRBJ1-6	-	-	TGCAGCGCCCAGGACGGATTTGATTCACCCCTCCACTTT	CSAQDGFDSPLHF
TRBV18	TRBJ1-4	-	many	TGTGCCAGCTCCCGAGGAGGGCTCCCTAATGAAAAACTGTTTTTT	CASSRGGLPNEKLFF
TRBV19	TRBJ2-1	-	-	TGTGCCAGTAGTATAGGTCGGAGCTCCTACAATGAGCAGTTCTTC	CASSIGRSSYNEQFF
TRBV5-5	TRBJ1-5	-	many	TGTGCCAGCAGCTTAATGACACTTGATCAGCCCCAGCATTTT	CASSLMTLDQPQHF
TRBV18	TRBJ2-7	-	few	TGTGCCAGCTCGCTACCCGGACGGATCTACGAGCAGTACTTC	CASSLPGRIYEQYF
TRBV5-1	TRBJ1-1	-	few	TGCGCCAGCAGCTCCTTCCTAGAAAGCGGGAACACTGAAGCTTTCTTT	CASSSFLESGNTEAFF
TRBV4-3	TRBJ2-1	-	-	TGCGCCAGCAGCCAAGAGGCTAGTGATATTTACAATGAGCAGTTCTTC	CASSQEASDIYNEQFF
TRBV5-1	TRBJ1-5	TRBD1	-	TGCGCCAGCAGCTTGGGGGTAGGGGGCGAGCAGCCCCAGCATTTT	CASSLGVGGEQPQHF
TRBV5-4	TRBJ1-2	-	-	TGTGCCAGCAGCTTGGAGGCCTATGGCTACTCCTTC	CASSLEAYGYSF
TRBV18	TRBJ2-2	-	few	TGTGCCAGCTCCCTAACGACAGGGAACACCGGGGAGCTGTTTTTT	CASSLTTGNTGELFF
TRBV2	TRBJ1-1	TRBD1	few	TGTGCCAGCAGTGAAGTTCAAGGGACAGGGTATACTGAAGCTTTCTTT	CASSEVQGTGYTEAFF
TRBV2	TRBJ1-2	-	few	TGTGCCAGCAGTGATTCAACACGGGGAGGCTACACCTTC	CASSDSTRGGYTF
TRBV19	TRBJ2-3	-	-	TGTGCCAGTAGTATAGCGGTCACAGGGTCGGCGCAGTATTTT	CASSIAVTGSAQYF
TRBV12-3/TRBV12-4	TRBJ1-2	-	-	TGTGCCAGCAGTACAGGGTTCGGAGGCTACACCTTC	CASSTGFGGYTF
TRBV24-1	TRBJ1-5	-	-	TGTGCCACCAGTGCCCACGGGGGGCCCAATCAGCCCCAGCATTTT	CATSAHGGPNQPQHF
TRBV10-3	TRBJ2-3	TRBD2	-	TGTGCCATCAGGAAGCGGGGGGACGGGACAGATACGCAGTATTTT	CAIRKRGDGTDTQYF
TRBV12-3/TRBV12-4	TRBJ2-7	TRBD2	-	TGTGCCAGCAGTTTAGCGGGAGGGTCGGGCGAGCAGTACTTC	CASSLAGGSGEQYF
TRBV5-1	TRBJ2-7	-	few	TGCGCCAGCAGCTTGGTCGGGTCGAGTAGCGGCTCCTACGAGCAGTACTTC	CASSLVGSSSGSYEQYF
TRBV28	TRBJ2-4	-	medium-sized	TGTGCCAGCAGTTTCAACTCCTTCGGCATTCAGTACTTC	CASSFNSFGIQYF
TRBV7-6	TRBJ1-6	-	few	TGTGCCAGCAGCTTAGCCGTATCAGCTGAGAATTCACCCCTCCACTTT	CASSLAVSAENSPLHF
TRBV5-1	TRBJ1-5	TRBD1	-	TGCGCCAGCAGCTTGGGGACAGGGAGTGAGAGCAATCAGCCCCAGCATTTT	CASSLGTGSESNQPQHF
TRBV5-6	TRBJ2-3	TRBD1	-	TGTGCCAGCAGTACCCTAGGACAGGGGGGATCAGATACGCAGTATTTT	CASSTLGQGGSDTQYF
TRBV6-2/TRBV6-3	TRBJ1-1	-	-	TGTGCCAGCAGTTACTATCGACATACTATTGAAGCTTTCTTT	CASSYYRHTIEAFF
TRBV7-2	TRBJ2-7	-	-	TGTGCCAGCAGCTTATGGAGTACAGACTACGAGCAGTACTTC	CASSLWSTDYEQYF
TRBV28	TRBJ1-6	-	-	TGTGCCAGCAGTTTAGGACAGATCCAAGATAATTCACCCCTCCACTTT	CASSLGQIQDNSPLHF